The 21 T cell receptor beta chains reported below all come from one sample, sequenced in a study of blood T cell repertoires in COVID-19. Measured with immunoSEQ multiplex PCR; TCRdb has only the in-frame clones, and not every one. Of some 15,000 clones in the sample, roughly 85% were seen once. Sequencing was carried out using peripheral blood. The receptors shown here come from a human donor in a cohort sampled during active COVID-19.

The chain employs TRBV11-2 and TRBJ2-2; a weak D match, TRBD1 (5 bases). The germline V gene has CDR1 SGHAT and CDR2 FQNNGV. The CDR3 length is 17 residues. V was pared by 3 bases and J by 4 bases, with 18 bases between. The CDR3 spells CASSLTLRAVTTGELFF. For the CDR3, the DNA is TGTGCCAGCAGCTTGACTCTCAGGGCGGTGACCACCGGGGAGCTGTTTTTT.

The genes are TRBV12-3 or TRBV12-4 and TRBJ1-2, with D possibly being TRBD1 (5 bases). V lost 7 bases, J lost 2 bases, and 8 bases lay in between. The CDR3 runs to 12 residues. The CDR3 DNA sequence: TGTGCCAGCACAGGGTCCAACTATGGCTACACCTTC. It encodes CASTGSNYGYTF.

The rearrangement joins TRBV6-5 to TRBJ1-2; 8 bases line up with TRBD1. Germline CDR1 reads MNHEY; CDR2 reads SVGAGI. With V trimmed by 9 bases and J by 6 bases, 9 bases remained unmatched. The CDR3 has 13 amino acids. The CDR3 nucleotides are TGTGCCAGTCAGAAATTCAGGGGGCATGGCTACACCTTC. Encoded protein: CASQKFRGHGYTF.

J is TRBJ2-1 and V is TRBV19; the D gene is possibly TRBD1 (5 bases). The germline V and J ends were trimmed by 7 bases and 9 bases, with 10 bases remaining between them. This CDR3 is 11 amino acids long. Germline values: CDR1 LNHDA, CDR2 SQIVND (reference sequence). The CDR3 nucleotides read TGTGCCAGTACCTCAAGGGGTGAGCAGTTCTTC. Protein sequence: CASTSRGEQFF.

The rearrangement uses TRBV3-1 (or the pseudogene TRBV3-2) and TRBJ2-7; D is possibly TRBD1 (5 bases). V gave up 4 bases and J gave up 2 bases, with 12 bases separating them. The CDR3 totals 14 residues. The germline V gene encodes CDR1 LGHDT and CDR2 YNNKEL (reference sequence). The CDR3 is CASSPGLITYEQYF. In DNA, the CDR3 is TGTGCCAGCAGCCCAGGGCTCATCACCTACGAGCAGTACTTC.

The chain employs TRBV18 and TRBJ2-3, with 10 bases fitting TRBD1. The V gene's germline CDR1 is KGHSH and CDR2 LQKENI. The CDR3 extends over 18 amino acids. Trimming took 2 bases from V and 3 from J; bases not matched to a gene: 11. The CDR3 region has the DNA TGTGCCAGCTCACCATTCTCCTCCGGGACAGGGGTAACAGATACGCAGTATTTT. Translating gives CASSPFSSGTGVTDTQYF.

The chain couples TRBV30 to TRBJ1-5, with 7 bases that match TRBD1. CDR3 length: 16 amino acids. Unmatched junction bases numbered 13, after V lost 1 base and J lost 7 bases. Germline CDR1 and CDR2: GTSNPN and SVGIG (reference sequence). The CDR3: CAWSDGYRGRPQPQHF. CDR3 DNA sequence: TGTGCCTGGAGTGATGGGTACAGGGGTCGGCCGCAGCCCCAGCATTTT.

This chain joins TRBV7-9 and TRBJ1-4, with 7 bases fitting TRBD1. Germline lookup yields CDR1 SEHNR and CDR2 FQNEAQ (reference sequence). V was pared by 1 base and J by 0 bases, with 2 bases of the junction left unmatched. This CDR3 region has 16 residues. CDR3 protein: CASSLGGTATNEKLFF. The CDR3 bases are TGTGCCAGCAGCTTAGGGGGGACAGCAACTAATGAAAAACTGTTTTTT.

V is TRBV25-1 and J is TRBJ2-5, with a weak D call TRBD1 (6 bases). Per germline, CDR1 MGHDK and CDR2 SYGVNS. Trimming took off 3 bases at V and 6 bases at J, with 14 bases between the two ends. The CDR3 extends over 14 amino acids. CDR3 sequence: CASSEDRPGKTQYF. CDR3 nucleotide sequence: TGTGCCAGCAGTGAGGACAGACCCGGGAAGACCCAGTACTTC.

The DNA of the CDR3 is TGTGCCAGCAGCCAAGGCGCGGCCTCCTACGAGCAGTACTTC. As protein: CASSQGAASYEQYF. V usage is TRBV3-1 (or the pseudogene TRBV3-2) and J usage is TRBJ2-7; D is undetermined. Germline-derived CDR1 and CDR2 are LGHDT and YNNKEL (reference sequence). Trimming stripped 1 base from V and 0 bases from J, with 7 bases between. This CDR3 contains 14 residues.

This chain links TRBV9 with TRBJ1-4, with a possible D match to TRBD1 (6 bases). Germline V gene data show CDR1 as SGDLS and CDR2 as YYNGEE. CDR3 size: 17 residues. Trimming pared 4 bases from V and 2 bases from J, leaving 18 bases between. CDR3 sequence reads: CASSYGQSDLTNEKLFF. CDR3 coding DNA: TGTGCCAGCAGCTACGGACAGAGCGACCTCACTAATGAAAAACTGTTTTTT.

The chain carries TRBV27 and TRBJ2-7; a weak D match, TRBD1 (5 bases). Trimming pared 4 bases from V and 7 bases from J, leaving 11 bases between. Per germline, CDR1 MNHEY and CDR2 SMNVEV (reference sequence). The CDR3 is made up of 12 amino acids. In nucleotides, the CDR3 is TGTGCCAGCAGTTCCACCAGGGATGAGCAGTACTTC. Protein product: CASSSTRDEQYF.

This CDR3 is CASSPKDRDRATGELFF. The CDR3 DNA reads as TGTGCCAGCAGCCCTAAGGATAGGGACAGGGCCACCGGGGAGCTGTTTTTT. The chain uses TRBV7-9 and TRBJ2-2; 9 nucleotides align to TRBD1. V lost 5 bases and J lost 4; bases outside the gene matches: 11. Germline CDR1 SEHNR, CDR2 FQNEAQ (reference sequence). This CDR3 contains 17 residues.

The genes are TRBV18 and TRBJ1-1, with a tentative D call TRBD1 (6 bases). The germline V and J ends were trimmed by 3 bases and 3 bases, with 17 bases remaining between them. Germline CDR1 is KGHSH and CDR2 is LQKENI. This CDR3 is built from 16 residues. Here the CDR3 DNA reads TGTGCCAGCTCACCGCCCGGGGGGCCCTATGACACTGAAGCTTTCTTT. Its translation is CASSPPGGPYDTEAFF.

The V gene is TRBV5-8, the J gene TRBJ2-3; D possibly corresponds to TRBD2 (6 bases). Trimming cost V 4 bases and J 2 bases, with 17 bases left between them. The CDR3 sequence is 16 residues long. The germline V gene encodes CDR1 SGHTS and CDR2 YDEGEE. CDR3 sequence reads: CASSRGGSEHTDTQYF. The DNA for the CDR3 is TGTGCCAGCAGCCGTGGGGGGAGCGAGCACACAGATACGCAGTATTTT.

The chain has TRBV4-1 and TRBJ2-3; D possibly corresponds to TRBD1 (6 bases). The CDR3 spans 13 residues. The germline V gene has CDR1 MGHRA and CDR2 YSYEKL. The V end lost 6 bases, the J end lost 6 bases, and 13 bases lay between the germline ends. Written as DNA, the CDR3 is TGCGCCAGCAGACCACAGGGAGAGGATACGCAGTATTTT. Translating gives CASRPQGEDTQYF.

V usage is TRBV27 and J usage is TRBJ1-6; D uncertain. CDR1 and CDR2 from the germline V gene are MNHEY and SMNVEV (reference sequence). The V end was cut by 3 bases, the J end by 2 bases, with 8 bases between. The CDR3 spans 15 residues. This CDR3 reads CASSLDYPYNSPLHF. As DNA, the CDR3 is TGTGCCAGCAGTTTGGACTATCCCTATAATTCACCCCTCCACTTT.

This clone was picked up one time. J is TRBJ1-1 and V is TRBV9; TRBD1 might be the D (5 bases). CDR1 and CDR2 (germline): SGDLS, YYNGEE. Deletions cut 0 bases from V and 1 base from J, with 10 bases between. The CDR3 runs to 15 residues. The CDR3 is CASSVEARGNTEAFF. The DNA of the CDR3 is TGTGCCAGCAGCGTAGAAGCTAGGGGGAACACTGAAGCTTTCTTT.

The chain uses TRBV4-3 and TRBJ2-3; D might be TRBD1 (6 bases). Germline values: CDR1 LGHNA, CDR2 YSLEER. The CDR3 covers 14 residues. The V and J ends lost 0 bases and 6 bases respectively, with 10 bases between them. The CDR3 is CASSQDRGLDTQYF. DNA of the CDR3: TGCGCCAGCAGCCAAGACAGGGGATTGGATACGCAGTATTTT.

This clone appeared a few times. This rearrangement joins TRBV19 to TRBJ2-2, with 12 bases matching TRBD1. The CDR3 sequence is 16 residues long. Losses at the gene ends were 5 bases for V and 5 bases for J; bases not matched to a gene: 6. CDR1 is LNHDA, CDR2 SQIVND, per germline (reference sequence). The CDR3 loop reads CASSFGTGGATGELFF. The DNA for the CDR3 is TGTGCCAGTAGTTTCGGGACAGGGGGCGCGACCGGGGAGCTGTTTTTT.

The V gene is TRBV9, the J gene TRBJ2-7, with 7 bases aligning to TRBD1. The V gene end was trimmed by 0 bases and the J gene end by 2 bases; junction bases not matched to a gene: 11. Germline V gene data show CDR1 as SGDLS and CDR2 as YYNGEE. There are 17 residues in the CDR3. The CDR3 bases are TGTGCCAGCAGCGTAGTCTCCGGGACAGACCTTCCCTACGAGCAGTACTTC. It encodes CASSVVSGTDLPYEQYF.